A single T cell receptor beta chain is shown here with its context. This sample is part of a study of cytomegalovirus exposure and HLA in healthy donors. The PCR contained 60 Vbeta and 13 Jbeta primers. Data came from immunoSEQ multiplex PCR; TCRdb stores just in-frame clones and leaves some out. The repertoire has 100,000 to 150,000 clones, under 85% of them found once; the top ten carry approximately 4.2%. The sample taken for sequencing was PBMCs. The sequence was collected from a male donor in good health and CMV-seropositive.

The CDR3 coding sequence is TGTGCCAGCAGGTACAGGGGCATCAATTCACCCCTCCACTTT. Translated, it gives CASRYRGINSPLHF. V and J are TRBV6-5 and TRBJ1-6, with 7 bases identical to TRBD1. CDR1 MNHEY and CDR2 SVGAGI come from the germline V gene. The CDR3 has 14 amino acids. V lost 6 bases, J lost 7 bases, and 6 bases stayed unmatched.